This TCR beta chain emerged from a study of beta chain features in type 1 diabetes. Points from the study as a whole: When Type 1 diabetes patients were examined, their TCRB CDR3s proved moderately but significantly shorter in all four CD4+ subsets. Cells with high TCR expression could be over-represented when cDNA is sequenced.

Every isolated RNA sample was fully reverse transcribed, so sequencing captured expressed TCRB transcripts. TCRdb's table, derived via immunoSEQ multiplex PCR, lists solely in-frame clones and lacks some. This sample has a few hundred thousand clones; around 10% occur once, and the top ten carry about 0.64%. This clone turned up a few times. What it binds is unknown. Trimming cost V 4 bases and J 1 base; bases outside gene matches: 5. CDR3 length: 15 amino acids. Germline CDR1 reads SGHTS; CDR2 reads YDEGEE. Sorted CD4+ subsets: naive, central memory, regulatory, stem cell-like memory (CD45RO/CCR7/CD25/CD127/CD95/CD27 panel).

J is TRBJ1-1 and V is TRBV5-8, with 9 bases that match TRBD1. Sequencing was carried out using central memory CD4+ T cells from blood. The clonotype comes from a man aged 25 to 40 with type 1 diabetes. The CDR3 nucleotides are TGTGCCAGCAGCAGAACGGGACAGGGGAACACTGAAGCTTTCTTT. Protein: CASSRTGQGNTEAFF. The whole variable domain, filled in from reference TRBV5-8 and TRBJ1-1, reads EAGVTQSPTHLIKTRGQQATLRCSPISGHTSVYWYQQALGLGLQFLLWYDEGEERNRGNFPPRFSGRQFPNYSSELNVNALELEDSALYLCASSRTGQGNTEAFFGQGTRLTVV.